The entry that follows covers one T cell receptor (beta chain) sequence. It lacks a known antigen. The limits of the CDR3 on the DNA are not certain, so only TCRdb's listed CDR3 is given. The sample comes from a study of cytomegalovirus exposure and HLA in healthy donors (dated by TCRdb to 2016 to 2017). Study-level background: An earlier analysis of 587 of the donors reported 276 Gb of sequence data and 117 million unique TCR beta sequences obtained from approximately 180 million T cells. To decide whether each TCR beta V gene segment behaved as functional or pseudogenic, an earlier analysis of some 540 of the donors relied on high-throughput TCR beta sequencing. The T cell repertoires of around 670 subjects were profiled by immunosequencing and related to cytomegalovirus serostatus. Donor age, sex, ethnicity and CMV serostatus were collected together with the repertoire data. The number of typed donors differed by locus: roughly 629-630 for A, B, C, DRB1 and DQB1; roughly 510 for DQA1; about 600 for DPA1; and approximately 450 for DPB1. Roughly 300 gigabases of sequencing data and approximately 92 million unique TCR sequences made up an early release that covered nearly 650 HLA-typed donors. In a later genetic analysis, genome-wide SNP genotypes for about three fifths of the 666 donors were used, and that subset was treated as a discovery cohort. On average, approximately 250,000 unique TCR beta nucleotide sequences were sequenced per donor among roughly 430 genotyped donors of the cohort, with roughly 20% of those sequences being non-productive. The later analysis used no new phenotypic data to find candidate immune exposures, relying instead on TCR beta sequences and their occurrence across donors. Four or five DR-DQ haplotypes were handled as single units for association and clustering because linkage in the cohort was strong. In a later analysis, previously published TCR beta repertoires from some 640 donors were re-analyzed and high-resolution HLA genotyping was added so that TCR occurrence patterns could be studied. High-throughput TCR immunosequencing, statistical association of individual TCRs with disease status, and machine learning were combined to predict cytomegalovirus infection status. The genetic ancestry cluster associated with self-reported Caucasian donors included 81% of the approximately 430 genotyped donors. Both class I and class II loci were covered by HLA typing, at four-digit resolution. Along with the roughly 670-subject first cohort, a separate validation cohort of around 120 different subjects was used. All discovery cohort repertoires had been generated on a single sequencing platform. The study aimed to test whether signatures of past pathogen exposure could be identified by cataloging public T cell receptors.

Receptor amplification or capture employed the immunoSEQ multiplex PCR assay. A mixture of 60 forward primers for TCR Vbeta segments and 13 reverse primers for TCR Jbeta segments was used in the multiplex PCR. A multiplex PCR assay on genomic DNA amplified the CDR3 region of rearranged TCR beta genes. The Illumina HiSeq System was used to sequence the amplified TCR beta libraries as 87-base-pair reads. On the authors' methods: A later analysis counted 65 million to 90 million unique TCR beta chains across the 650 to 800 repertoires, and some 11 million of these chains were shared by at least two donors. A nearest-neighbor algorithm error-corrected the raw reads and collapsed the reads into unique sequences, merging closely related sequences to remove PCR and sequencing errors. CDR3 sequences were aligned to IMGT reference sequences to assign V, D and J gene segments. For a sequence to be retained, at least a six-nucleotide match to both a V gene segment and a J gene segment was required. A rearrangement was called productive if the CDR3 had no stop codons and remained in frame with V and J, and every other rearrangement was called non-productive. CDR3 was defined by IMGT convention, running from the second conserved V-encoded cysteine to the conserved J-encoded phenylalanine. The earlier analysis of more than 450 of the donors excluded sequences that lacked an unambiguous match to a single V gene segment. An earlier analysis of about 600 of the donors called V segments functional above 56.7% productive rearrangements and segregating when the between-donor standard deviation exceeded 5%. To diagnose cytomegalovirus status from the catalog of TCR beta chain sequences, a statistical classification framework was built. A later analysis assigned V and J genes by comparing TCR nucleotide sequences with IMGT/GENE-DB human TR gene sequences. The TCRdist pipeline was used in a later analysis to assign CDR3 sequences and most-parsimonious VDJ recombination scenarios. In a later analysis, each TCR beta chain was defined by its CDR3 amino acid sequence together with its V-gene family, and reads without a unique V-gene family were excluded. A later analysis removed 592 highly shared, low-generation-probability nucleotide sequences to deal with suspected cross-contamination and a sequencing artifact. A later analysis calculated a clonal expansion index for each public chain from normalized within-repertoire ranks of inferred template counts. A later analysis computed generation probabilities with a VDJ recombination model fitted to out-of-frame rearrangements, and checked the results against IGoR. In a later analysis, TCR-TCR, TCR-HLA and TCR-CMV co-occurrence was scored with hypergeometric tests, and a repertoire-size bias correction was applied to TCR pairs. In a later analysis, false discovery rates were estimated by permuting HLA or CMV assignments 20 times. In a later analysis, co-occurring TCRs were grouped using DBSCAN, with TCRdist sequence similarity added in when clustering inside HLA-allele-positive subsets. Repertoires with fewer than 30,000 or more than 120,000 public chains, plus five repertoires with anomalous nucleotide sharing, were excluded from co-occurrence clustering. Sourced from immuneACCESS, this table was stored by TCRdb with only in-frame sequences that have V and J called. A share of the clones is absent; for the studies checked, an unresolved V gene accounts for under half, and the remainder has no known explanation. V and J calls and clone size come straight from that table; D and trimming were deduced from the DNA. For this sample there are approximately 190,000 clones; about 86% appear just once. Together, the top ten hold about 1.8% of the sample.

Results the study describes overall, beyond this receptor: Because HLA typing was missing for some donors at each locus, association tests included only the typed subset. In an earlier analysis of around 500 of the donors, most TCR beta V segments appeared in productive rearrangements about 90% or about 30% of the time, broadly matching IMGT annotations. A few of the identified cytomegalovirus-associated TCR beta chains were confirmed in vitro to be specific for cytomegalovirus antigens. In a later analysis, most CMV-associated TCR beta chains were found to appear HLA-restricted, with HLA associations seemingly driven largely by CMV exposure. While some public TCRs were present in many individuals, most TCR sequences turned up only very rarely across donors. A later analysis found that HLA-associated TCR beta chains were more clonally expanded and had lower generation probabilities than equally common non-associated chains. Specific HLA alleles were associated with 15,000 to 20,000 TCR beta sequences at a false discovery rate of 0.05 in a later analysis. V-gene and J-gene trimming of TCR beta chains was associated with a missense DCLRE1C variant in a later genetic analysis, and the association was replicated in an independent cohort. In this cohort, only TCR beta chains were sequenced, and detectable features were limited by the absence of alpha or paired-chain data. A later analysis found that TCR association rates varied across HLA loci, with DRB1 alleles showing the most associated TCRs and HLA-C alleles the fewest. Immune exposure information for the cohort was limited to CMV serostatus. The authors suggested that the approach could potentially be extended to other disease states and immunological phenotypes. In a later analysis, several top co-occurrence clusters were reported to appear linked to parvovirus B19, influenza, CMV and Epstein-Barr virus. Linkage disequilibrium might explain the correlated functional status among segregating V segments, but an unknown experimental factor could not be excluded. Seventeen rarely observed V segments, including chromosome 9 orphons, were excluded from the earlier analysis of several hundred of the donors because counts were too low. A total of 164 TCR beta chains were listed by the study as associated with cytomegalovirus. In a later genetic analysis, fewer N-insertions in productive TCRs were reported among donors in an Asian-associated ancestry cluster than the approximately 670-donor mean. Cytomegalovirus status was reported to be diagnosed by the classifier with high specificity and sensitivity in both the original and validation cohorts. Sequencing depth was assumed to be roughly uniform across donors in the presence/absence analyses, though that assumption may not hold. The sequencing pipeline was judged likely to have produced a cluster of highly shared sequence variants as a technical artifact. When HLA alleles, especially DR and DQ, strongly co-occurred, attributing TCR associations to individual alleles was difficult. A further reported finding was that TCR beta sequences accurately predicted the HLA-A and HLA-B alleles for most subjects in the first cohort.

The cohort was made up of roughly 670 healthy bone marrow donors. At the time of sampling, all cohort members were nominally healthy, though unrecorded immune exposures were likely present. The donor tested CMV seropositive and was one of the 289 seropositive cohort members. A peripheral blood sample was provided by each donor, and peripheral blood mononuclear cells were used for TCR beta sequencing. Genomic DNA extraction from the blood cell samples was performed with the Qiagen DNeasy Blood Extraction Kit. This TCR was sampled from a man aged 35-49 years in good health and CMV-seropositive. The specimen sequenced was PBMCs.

The CDR3 is CASSSSDGLSTDTQYF. The rearranged segments are TRBV6-5 and TRBJ2-3; the D call TRBD2 from the table was never checked on the DNA. The germline V gene gives CDR1 as MNHEY and CDR2 as SVGAGI. The CDR3 runs 16 amino acids, cysteine and phenylalanine included.